The sequence of this TCR beta chain was determined in a study of T cell responses to AZD1222 COVID-19 vaccine. Method: immunoSEQ multiplex PCR; TCRdb's copy keeps in-frame clones and lacks some. This sample has more than 95,000 clones, with around 88% found just once. V dropped 1 base and J dropped 5; count of bases not matched to a gene: 8. Germline CDR1 is SGHTA and CDR2 is FQGNSA. This CDR3 has 16 amino acids. Turning to this clone: The antigen is undetermined.

Notes on the study in general: Among spike-specific TCRs, nearly half reportedly target unmutated variant regions. Clonal diversity may have been underestimated in mostly white British donors. When two AZD1222 doses had been given, Spike-specific TCR breadth and depth rose.

The sequence came from an adult in good health. The sample here was peripheral blood, taken on day 0 of MenACWY control vaccination. V is TRBV7-2 and J is TRBJ2-5, with TRBD1 matching over 9 bases. The CDR3 sequence is CASSLGDRAFGETQYF. Written as DNA, the CDR3 is TGTGCCAGCAGCTTAGGGGACAGGGCGTTCGGGGAGACCCAGTACTTC.